The clone carrying this T cell receptor (beta chain) came up once. What it binds is unknown. This sample was included in a study of cytomegalovirus exposure and HLA in healthy donors. Overall study: Genotyping showed roughly 83% of some 400 donors falling in the Caucasian-associated ancestry cluster.

Germline V gives CDR1 LGHNT, CDR2 FRNRAP. CDR3 length: 14 amino acids. The V segment lost 1 base and the J segment 5 bases; nucleotides outside the gene matches: 0. Findings and caveats of the study: In a later analysis, most CMV-associated TCR beta chains appeared HLA-restricted. Through in vitro validation, three CMV-associated chains were shown to be specific for CMV antigens.

The PCR ran on 60 Vbeta and 13 Jbeta primers. TCRdb keeps only in-frame clones here, not all; method: immunoSEQ multiplex PCR. This table has 160,000 or so clones, approximately 82% appearing once. The chain uses TRBV12-5 and TRBJ1-5; 9 nucleotides agree with TRBD1. The receptor was derived from a man aged 45-65 years in good health and CMV-seropositive. The sample consisted of PBMCs. CDR3 residues: CASGLGTGDQPQHF. In nucleotides, the CDR3 is TGTGCTAGTGGTTTGGGGACAGGGGATCAGCCCCAGCATTTT.